This TCR beta chain was captured by sequencing in a study of blood T cell repertoires in COVID-19 (TCRdb year 2020). Regarding the study in general: Collaborator samples came from the United States, Italy and Spain and covered acute and convalescent phases of COVID-19. The prospective study material was composed of cDNA or gDNA derived from T cells, B-cell-depleted T cells, or PBMCs. Deeply sampled blood TCRbeta repertoires from subjects exposed to, actively infected with, or recovered from COVID-19 were included in the dataset. Nearly every sample came with metadata listing a de-identified subject ID, COVID-19 status, age in years and sex. The repertoires were released in a freely available public database meant as a resource for research on the immune response to SARS-CoV-2. The samples were drawn from the first 160 participants of the ongoing ImmuneRACE study and from over a thousand subjects provided by 6 global collaborators. Where available, HLA class I and class II types were taken from metadata supplied by the sample provider and were not determined by assay-based typing. Study-wide conclusions, independent of this receptor: The quantity of clinical and demographic metadata differed by source and by participant and was supplied without curation.

A second Seattle source provided samples from volunteer blood donors who had recovered from COVID-19. Collaborating institutions collected whole blood in K2EDTA tubes following their own protocols. For TCRbeta analysis, collaborators shipped samples in one of three forms: frozen whole blood, isolated PBMCs, or DNA extracted from either of those sample types. The immunoSEQ Assay, a bias-controlled multiplex PCR, was used to amplify TCRbeta CDR3 regions from genomic DNA. Per the original workflow: The number of nucleated cells in each sample was estimated by amplification of reference gene primers within the assay. To quantify the absolute abundance of each unique TCRbeta CDR3 rearrangement, sequence reads were collapsed and filtered. For each sample, productive Simpson clonality was calculated as the square root of Simpson's diversity index over productive rearrangements. The table comes from immuneACCESS by way of TCRdb, which keeps in-frame sequences with V and J called. Part of the clones is missing from these tables; in studies checked, under half for an unresolved V gene and the rest for unknown reasons. Clone size and V and J calls were adopted from that table, with D and trimming inferred from the DNA. The table for this sample lists some 180,000 clones; about four fifths of them were counted only once. Around 20% of the sample is in the top ten clones.

A remark on this clone: The antigen it recognizes is unknown. Nothing much larger sits one base from this clone, and base qualities are not available.

This TCR came from a woman in her 70s who had recovered from COVID-19. Sequencing was performed on peripheral blood.

The CDR3 reads as follows: CASSYFWTTGREQYF. The bases are TGTGCCAGCAGTTATTTTTGGACGACAGGGCGCGAGCAGTACTTC. This chain joins TRBV6-2 or TRBV6-3 to TRBJ2-7; 7 of the junction bases match TRBD1. Ends trimmed: V by 3 bases, J by 6 bases; bases unmatched to a gene: 11. CDR1 and CDR2, per the germline V gene, are MNHEY and SVGEGT. CDR3 length: 15 amino acids, cysteine to phenylalanine. CDR3 DNA only is kept here, 45 bases in frame from base 1.